Listed below are T cell receptor beta chains from one sample, sequenced in a study of blood T cell repertoires in COVID-19. Produced via immunoSEQ multiplex PCR; TCRdb's table is partial and in-frame only. Here the sample spans some 280,000 clones, around four fifths being singletons. Material: peripheral blood. The receptors originated from a woman aged 45-59 years with active or convalescent COVID-19. The CDR3 runs from the conserved cysteine through the conserved F or W. The D gene is left open where the match is weak. Clone size is given for some rows only: seen once, a few or many times, or a class if the clone is expanded.

clone_size	d_call	v_call	j_call	cdr3_length	cdr3_aa	cdr3_nt
-	TRBD2	TRBV3-1/TRBV3-2	TRBJ2-3	13	CASSPAGTDTQYF	TGTGCCAGCAGCCCAGCGGGAACGGATACGCAGTATTTT
-	-	TRBV20-1	TRBJ1-5	11	CSARDGPAGVF	TGCAGTGCTAGAGATGGGCCGGCAGGGGTCTTC
-	TRBD1	TRBV9	TRBJ1-2	12	CASSATGAGYTF	TGTGCCAGCAGCGCAACAGGGGCAGGCTACACCTTC
-	-	TRBV11-2	TRBJ2-1	16	CASSLDIRSSYNEQFF	TGTGCCAGCAGCTTAGATATTAGGAGCTCCTACAATGAGCAGTTCTTC
many	-	TRBV6-5	TRBJ1-5	14	CASRGVGSNQPQHF	TGTGCCAGCAGGGGAGTCGGTAGCAATCAGCCCCAGCATTTT
-	TRBD2	TRBV7-2	TRBJ2-1	15	CASSSSGGGYNEQFF	TGTGCCAGCAGCTCGTCGGGAGGCGGCTACAATGAGCAGTTCTTC
-	TRBD1	TRBV4-1	TRBJ1-1	14	CASSRQGQDTEAFF	TGCGCCAGCAGCCGACAGGGGCAGGACACTGAAGCTTTCTTT
-	-	TRBV10-2	TRBJ1-6	18	CASSETPARDFRNSPLHF	TGCGCCAGCAGTGAGACCCCGGCAAGGGACTTTCGGAATTCACCCCTCCACTTT
-	TRBD1	TRBV28	TRBJ1-1	16	CASSLLTGGLNTEAFF	TGTGCCAGCAGCTTATTAACAGGGGGCCTGAACACTGAAGCTTTCTTT
once	-	TRBV28	TRBJ1-5	15	CASSFRGSHNQPQHF	TGTGCCAGCAGTTTCCGGGGATCCCACAATCAGCCCCAGCATTTT
-	-	TRBV21-1	TRBJ2-7	11	CASLGGCEQYF	TGTGCCAGCCTGGGAGGCTGCGAGCAGTACTTC
-	-	TRBV20-1	TRBJ2-1	14	CSASGVSGLYEQFF	TGCAGTGCTAGTGGGGTTTCGGGACTGTATGAGCAGTTCTTC
-	TRBD1	TRBV28	TRBJ2-1	16	CASSDPRGQGNNEQFF	TGTGCCAGCAGCGACCCCCGAGGACAGGGGAACAATGAGCAGTTCTTC
few	-	TRBV2	TRBJ1-5	15	CASNGGVNSNQPQHF	TGTGCCAGCAACGGGGGGGTTAATAGCAATCAGCCCCAGCATTTT
once	TRBD2	TRBV19	TRBJ2-2	19	CASSKLPLLAGGPSGELFF	TGTGCCAGTAGTAAACTACCCCTACTAGCGGGAGGGCCGAGCGGGGAGCTGTTTTTT
-	-	TRBV27	TRBJ1-2	14	CASSPRSRASGYTF	TGTGCCAGCAGCCCCCGAAGCAGGGCCTCCGGCTACACCTTC
-	TRBD1	TRBV27	TRBJ1-6	13	CASRQGLNSPLHF	TGTGCCAGCAGACAGGGGTTAAATTCACCCCTCCACTTT
-	-	TRBV7-9	TRBJ1-2	12	CASSLAFNGYTF	TGTGCCAGCAGCTTAGCCTTTAATGGCTACACCTTC
-	TRBD1	TRBV28	TRBJ1-2	13	CASRGQVNYGYTF	TGTGCCAGCAGGGGACAGGTAAACTATGGCTACACCTTC
-	-	TRBV3-1/TRBV3-2	TRBJ1-4	14	CASSQGQPNEKLFF	TGTGCCAGCAGCCAGGGACAACCGAATGAAAAACTGTTTTTT
-	-	TRBV6-1	TRBJ1-2	16	CASSEALGTPLYGYTF	TGTGCCAGCAGTGAAGCGCTTGGGACACCACTCTATGGCTACACCTTC
-	-	TRBV6-5	TRBJ2-7	14	CASKFRRGTYEQYF	TGTGCCAGCAAATTTCGGCGGGGTACCTACGAGCAGTACTTC
-	TRBD2	TRBV5-1	TRBJ2-1	14	CASSYTSGSNEQFF	TGCGCCAGCAGCTACACTAGCGGGAGCAATGAGCAGTTCTTC
once	-	TRBV2	TRBJ1-4	14	CASSDRGANEKLFF	TGTGCCAGCAGTGACAGGGGTGCTAATGAAAAACTGTTTTTT
-	-	TRBV6-5	TRBJ1-2	13	CASINKPGEGYTF	TGTGCCAGCATCAACAAGCCAGGGGAAGGCTACACCTTC
-	TRBD1	TRBV11-3	TRBJ2-7	13	CASSAGQGLEQYF	TGTGCCAGCAGCGCAGGACAGGGTTTGGAGCAGTACTTC
-	-	TRBV12-3/TRBV12-4	TRBJ2-7	12	CASSSLGDEQYF	TGTGCCAGCAGTTCCCTAGGGGACGAGCAGTACTTC
-	TRBD1	TRBV28	TRBJ2-7	14	CATNSQGIGDEQYF	TGTGCCACCAATTCACAGGGGATCGGAGACGAGCAGTACTTC
-	TRBD1	TRBV19	TRBJ1-2	14	CASSMGGQGLSYTF	TGTGCCAGTAGTATGGGGGGACAGGGTCTAAGCTACACCTTC
once	-	TRBV7-2	TRBJ1-5	15	CASSLGGSRGQPQHF	TGTGCCAGCAGCTTAGGGGGCTCAAGGGGGCAGCCCCAGCATTTT
-	TRBD1	TRBV5-1	TRBJ1-1	14	CASSSGQTHTEAFF	TGCGCCAGCAGCTCGGGACAGACTCACACTGAAGCTTTCTTT
-	-	TRBV4-2	TRBJ2-3	17	CASSQESTRLPTDTQYF	TGTGCCAGCAGCCAAGAGAGTACCCGTCTACCCACAGATACGCAGTATTTT
-	-	TRBV15	TRBJ1-6	13	CATSREGVSPLHF	TGTGCCACCAGCAGAGAAGGGGTTTCACCCCTCCACTTT
-	-	TRBV13	TRBJ2-1	18	CASSFNSRNPRSYNEQFF	TGTGCCAGCAGCTTCAATAGTCGGAACCCGAGGTCCTACAATGAGCAGTTCTTC
-	TRBD1	TRBV5-1	TRBJ2-1	16	CASSVRVAGGNNEQFF	TGCGCCAGCAGCGTTAGGGTAGCAGGGGGAAATAATGAGCAGTTCTTC
-	TRBD2	TRBV5-4	TRBJ2-3	15	CASSRTSGVADTQYF	TGTGCCAGCAGCCGAACTAGCGGGGTGGCGGATACGCAGTATTTT
-	-	TRBV6-5	TRBJ2-2	15	CASSRALKNTGELFF	TGTGCCAGCAGCAGGGCACTAAAGAACACCGGGGAGCTGTTTTTT
-	TRBD2	TRBV5-1	TRBJ2-1	16	CASSSRTSGAYNEQFF	TGCGCCAGCAGCTCCCGAACTAGCGGAGCCTACAATGAGCAGTTCTTC
-	TRBD1	TRBV2	TRBJ2-7	17	CASSYRDRGGGTYEQYF	TGTGCCAGCAGCTACCGGGACAGGGGAGGAGGAACCTACGAGCAGTACTTC
once	-	TRBV28	TRBJ1-5	15	CASSGHDRPNQPQHF	TGTGCCAGCAGTGGACATGACAGGCCCAATCAGCCCCAGCATTTT
once	-	TRBV28	TRBJ2-7	12	CASSSTEAGRYF	TGTGCCAGCAGTTCCACCGAGGCGGGAAGGTACTTC
-	-	TRBV28	TRBJ1-1	14	CASSSYEADTEAFF	TGTGCCAGCAGTTCGTACGAGGCGGACACTGAAGCTTTCTTT
-	TRBD1	TRBV5-4	TRBJ2-7	15	CASSSKTGGTYEQYF	TGTGCCAGCAGCTCGAAGACAGGGGGCACCTACGAGCAGTACTTC
once	-	TRBV10-1	TRBJ1-5	14	CASSDRSSNQPQHF	TGCGCCAGCAGTGACAGGTCTAGCAATCAGCCCCAGCATTTT
once	-	TRBV19	TRBJ1-2	17	CASSTGRQGPVNYGYTF	TGTGCCAGTAGTACCGGGCGCCAGGGGCCGGTTAACTATGGCTACACCTTC
few	TRBD2	TRBV7-8	TRBJ2-7	15	CASSLGLAGAFEQYF	TGTGCCAGCAGCTTAGGACTAGCGGGAGCTTTCGAGCAGTACTTC
-	-	TRBV6-2/TRBV6-3	TRBJ2-3	15	CASSYGDKLTDTQYF	TGTGCCAGCAGTTACGGGGACAAACTCACAGATACGCAGTATTTT
-	TRBD1	TRBV2	TRBJ1-5	17	CASSPGQGQFSNQPQHF	TGTGCCAGCAGTCCGGGACAGGGTCAGTTTAGCAATCAGCCCCAGCATTTT
-	-	TRBV13	TRBJ1-1	15	CASSLSGRTSTEAFF	TGTGCCAGCAGCTTATCGGGGAGGACGAGCACTGAAGCTTTCTTT
once	-	TRBV9	TRBJ1-1	12	CASSPLATEAFF	TGTGCCAGCAGCCCCCTGGCCACTGAAGCTTTCTTT
-	TRBD2	TRBV7-9	TRBJ2-2	19	CASSSSPGTSGRNTGELFF	TGTGCCAGCAGCTCCTCTCCTGGGACTAGCGGGAGAAACACCGGGGAGCTGTTTTTT
-	TRBD1	TRBV10-3	TRBJ1-1	15	CAISEADREFTEAFF	TGTGCCATCAGTGAGGCGGACAGGGAATTCACTGAAGCTTTCTTT
-	-	TRBV5-1	TRBJ1-2	15	CASSSQLGQTYGYTF	TGCGCCAGCAGCTCGCAACTAGGACAGACATATGGCTACACCTTC
once	TRBD1	TRBV10-3	TRBJ2-7	17	CAISGLSPDRVTYEQYF	TGTGCCATCAGTGGCCTATCACCGGACAGGGTCACCTACGAGCAGTACTTC
-	-	TRBV19	TRBJ2-7	14	CASSPSSGAYEQYF	TGTGCCAGTAGCCCTAGTTCGGGGGCCTACGAGCAGTACTTC